Shown below are 26 T cell receptor beta chains from a single sample sequenced in a study of identical twins. TCRdb called the 5' RACE reads again in MiXCR, with one record for every CDR3 protein. This repertoire shows 250,000 or so distinct CDR3 sequences, about 8.5% found once; its top ten account for 3%. This same sample was also taken into another study, of yellow fever vaccine responses in identical twins.

The sequencing sample was made of CD8+ T cells sorted from blood. The receptor source for this set is a woman younger than 30 in good health.

This clonotype has at least ten counts. The rearrangement uses TRBV12-3 or TRBV12-4 and TRBJ2-7; TRBD1 or TRBD2 may be the D gene (5 bases each). The germline V and J ends were trimmed by 8 bases and 2 bases, with 13 bases remaining between them. The CDR3 is made up of 13 amino acids. CDR3 loop: CASRPRGTYEQYF. The CDR3 DNA sequence: TGTGCCAGCCGCCCCCGGGGCACCTACGAGCAGTACTTC.

This clonotype was detected ten times or more. The chain links TRBV29-1 to TRBJ2-7; D call uncertain. CDR1 is SQVTM and CDR2 is ANQGSEA in the germline V gene. This CDR3 region has 12 residues. V gave up 4 bases and J gave up 2 bases, with 9 bases separating them. Written as DNA, the CDR3 is TGCAGCGTTGTTGGTGAGCCCTACGAGCAGTACTTC. Protein product: CSVVGEPYEQYF.

This clonotype has at least ten counts. This rearrangement joins TRBV28 to TRBJ2-1; 7 bases agree with TRBD1. Germline CDR1 reads MDHEN; CDR2 reads SYDVKM. Trimming cost V 2 bases and J 6 bases; bases outside gene matches: 1. The CDR3 is 13 amino acids. The DNA of the CDR3 is TGTGCCAGCAGTTTAACAGGGGTCAATGAGCAGTTCTTC. It codes for CASSLTGVNEQFF.

In this sample, this clonotype turned up a few times. The chain employs TRBV27 and TRBJ2-7; 13 nucleotides line up with TRBD2. V shed 5 bases and J 6 bases; nucleotides not matched to a gene: 10. The germline V gene has CDR1 MNHEY and CDR2 SMNVEV (reference sequence). The CDR3 runs to 16 residues. The CDR3 DNA reads TGTGCCAGCAGTCACGGACTAGCGGGGGCCTCGAGCGAGCAGTACTTC. It translates to CASSHGLAGASSEQYF.

The V call is TRBV7-2, the J call TRBJ2-7; D is possibly TRBD1 (5 bases). The V end lost 7 bases, the J end lost 6 bases, and 19 bases lay between the germline ends. This CDR3 has 14 residues. Germline V lookup: CDR1 SGHTA, CDR2 FQGNSA. The CDR3 DNA follows: TGTGCCAGCATGAAAAACGTAGAAGGGGCCGAGCAGTACTTC. Residues: CASMKNVEGAEQYF. The complete variable domain, with remaining parts taken from reference TRBV7-2 and TRBJ2-7, reads GAGVSQSPSNKVTEKGKDVELRCDPISGHTALYWYRQSLGQGLEFLIYFQGNSAPDKSGLPSDRFSAERTGGSVSTLTIQRTQQEDSAVYLCASMKNVEGAEQYFGPGTRLTVT.

This clonotype was seen a few times. This sequence joins TRBV7-9 and TRBJ1-1; no definite D call. CDR3 length: 13 amino acids. V lost 2 bases, J lost 7 bases, and 11 bases lay in between. Looked up from germline, CDR1 is SEHNR and CDR2 is FQNEAQ (reference sequence). The CDR3 nucleotides are TGTGCCAGCAGCTTATCAGGAACATATGAAGCTTTCTTT. Encoded protein: CASSLSGTYEAFF.

This clonotype has a handful of counts. The chain recombines TRBV5-1 with TRBJ2-1; no clear D. Germline V CDR1 and CDR2: SGHRS, YFSETQ. Trimming removed 0 bases from V and 9 bases from J, with 7 bases in between. CDR3 length: 12 amino acids. The CDR3 DNA is TGCGCCAGCAGCTTGGAGGGAAGTGAGCAGTTCTTC. Protein sequence: CASSLEGSEQFF.

This clonotype was observed many times. This chain uses TRBV20-1 with TRBJ1-4, with TRBD1 matching over 8 bases. Germline CDR1 reads DFQATT; CDR2 reads SNEGSKA (reference sequence). The CDR3 is 15 residues long. The ends lost 0 bases at V and 7 bases at J; junction bases unmatched: 7. Written as DNA, the CDR3 is TGCAGTGCTAGAGATCAGGGGACAGGCCCTGAAAAACTGTTTTTT. Its protein product is CSARDQGTGPEKLFF.

The genes are TRBV10-3 and TRBJ2-7; 9 bases are shared with TRBD1. Germline lookup yields CDR1 ENHRY and CDR2 SYGVKD. The CDR3 spans 14 residues. The ends lost 4 bases at V and 5 bases at J; junction bases unmatched: 6. The CDR3 DNA reads TGTGCCATCAGTGGCCGGGACAGGGCTGACGAGCAGTACTTC. This gives the protein CAISGRDRADEQYF.

The genes are TRBV7-9 and TRBJ2-1; 9 positions match TRBD1. The germline CDR1 and CDR2 sequences are SEHNR and FQNEAQ (reference sequence). The CDR3 length is 14 residues. With V trimmed by 1 base and J by 8 bases, 3 bases remained unmatched. The CDR3 bases are TGTGCCAGCAGCTTAGGAACAGGGGGCTATGAGCAGTTCTTC. This encodes CASSLGTGGYEQFF. Full variable domain (outside the CDR3, taken from reference TRBV7-9 and TRBJ2-1): DTGVSQNPRHKITKRGQNVTFRCDPISEHNRLYWYRQTLGQGPEFLTYFQNEAQLEKSRLLSDRFSAERPKGSFSTLEIQRTEQGDSAMYLCASSLGTGGYEQFFGPGTRLTVL.

CDR3 sequence (DNA): TGTGCCAGCACCACCCCGAGGTCCCACTGGGCTTTCTTT. As protein: CASTTPRSHWAFF. The chain carries TRBV12-3 or TRBV12-4 and TRBJ1-1, with unresolved D. The V gene lost 7 bases and the J gene lost 11 bases, with 20 bases spanning the gap. The CDR3 contains 13 residues.

This clonotype was counted a few times. The chain carries TRBV4-3 and TRBJ2-2; TRBD2 might be the D (5 bases). The CDR3 sequence is 14 residues long. The V and J ends lost 1 base and 6 bases respectively, with 9 bases between them. Germline-derived CDR1 and CDR2 are LGHNA and YSLEER. CDR3 in amino acids: CASSQARVSGELFF. For the CDR3, the DNA is TGCGCCAGCAGCCAAGCGCGGGTATCCGGGGAGCTGTTTTTT.

As DNA, the CDR3 is TGTGCCTGGAGTAGGGAGCGGGGGAACAATGAGCAGTTCTTC. Residues: CAWSRERGNNEQFF. The chain carries TRBV30 and TRBJ2-1, with TRBD2 matching over 8 bases. The V gene's germline CDR1 is GTSNPN and CDR2 SVGIG (reference sequence). V was clipped by 2 bases and J by 5 bases; unmatched bases: 5. The CDR3 runs 14 residues.

This clonotype was seen a handful of times. The genes are TRBV6-2 or TRBV6-3 and TRBJ2-1, with 13 positions matching TRBD2. The V gene end was trimmed by 2 bases and the J gene end by 9 bases; junction bases not matched to a gene: 7. Per the germline V gene, CDR1 is MNHEY and CDR2 is SVGEGT. The CDR3 has 16 amino acids. The CDR3 loop is CASSYGLAGEDGEQFF. The CDR3 bases are TGTGCCAGCAGTTACGGACTAGCGGGAGAGGACGGTGAGCAGTTCTTC.

The chain combines TRBV9 with TRBJ2-5, with 14 bases aligning to TRBD2. The CDR3 loop spans 17 amino acids. Looked up from germline, CDR1 is SGDLS and CDR2 is YYNGEE. V lost 3 bases to trimming and J lost 3 bases; unmatched junction nucleotides: 7. The CDR3 DNA is TGTGCCAGCAGCGGGACTAGCGGGGGGAAGGGGAAAGAGACCCAGTACTTC. It specifies CASSGTSGGKGKETQYF.

The chain recombines TRBV20-1 with TRBJ2-1; no clear D gene. Trimming pared 3 bases from V and 4 bases from J, leaving 19 bases between. Germline CDR1 is DFQATT and CDR2 is SNEGSKA (reference sequence). The CDR3 spans 16 residues. Written as DNA, the CDR3 is TGCAGTGCTAGCAAGTTTGGCCTCTCTCCTTACAATGAGCAGTTCTTC. Amino acid sequence: CSASKFGLSPYNEQFF.

This clonotype was seen ten or more times. CDR3 loop: CASSSSGIYNEQFF. The CDR3 region has the DNA TGTGCCAGCAGTTCTAGCGGGATCTACAATGAGCAGTTCTTC. This chain links TRBV12-3 or TRBV12-4 with TRBJ2-1; 9 positions agree with TRBD2. V shed 4 bases and J 3 bases; nucleotides not matched to a gene: 1. This CDR3 comprises 14 residues.

This clonotype appeared many times. J is TRBJ2-1 and V is TRBV4-3; D not certain. The length of the CDR3 is 14 residues. Trimming removed 6 bases at V and 8 bases at J, with 17 bases between. Germline assignment: CDR1 LGHNA and CDR2 YSLEER. Here the CDR3 DNA reads TGCGCCAGCAGTGAGATCAAAATGGGCGATGAGCAGTTCTTC. This codes for CASSEIKMGDEQFF.

In this sample, this clonotype turned up many times. V is TRBV6-1 and J is TRBJ2-5; 10 positions match TRBD2. Germline V gives CDR1 MNHNS, CDR2 SASEGT. Germline trimming cut 6 bases from V and 5 bases from J; bases unmatched to any gene: 12. CDR3 length: 16 amino acids. This chain's CDR3 is CASRPLAGDHGETQYF. As DNA, the CDR3 is TGTGCCAGCAGGCCCCTAGCGGGGGACCATGGGGAGACCCAGTACTTC.

This clonotype was seen only a few times. The V call is TRBV7-9, the J call TRBJ2-1; TRBD2 matches at 7 bases. The V gene end was trimmed by 4 bases and the J gene end by 5 bases; junction bases not matched to a gene: 11. This CDR3 has 16 residues. From germline, CDR1 is SEHNR and CDR2 FQNEAQ (reference sequence). The CDR3 region is CASSYDLAAIDNEQFF. CDR3 in DNA: TGTGCCAGCAGCTACGACCTAGCGGCTATTGACAATGAGCAGTTCTTC.

The chain carries TRBV7-9 and TRBJ2-3; 8 bases are shared with TRBD1. Germline V lookup: CDR1 SEHNR, CDR2 FQNEAQ (reference sequence). The CDR3 runs to 16 residues. Germline trimming cut 5 bases from V and 6 bases from J; bases unmatched to any gene: 13. CDR3 sequence (DNA): TGTGCCAGCAGCCCCCGACAGGGGAGTAGTTCGGATACGCAGTATTTT. Encoded protein: CASSPRQGSSSDTQYF. The full variable domain, rest sourced from reference TRBV7-9 and TRBJ2-3, is DTGVSQNPRHKITKRGQNVTFRCDPISEHNRLYWYRQTLGQGPEFLTYFQNEAQLEKSRLLSDRFSAERPKGSFSTLEIQRTEQGDSAMYLCASSPRQGSSSDTQYFGPGTRLTVL.

This clonotype was seen a handful of times. The chain couples TRBV11-2 to TRBJ2-4; D may be TRBD1 (6 bases). Germline values: CDR1 SGHAT, CDR2 FQNNGV. The CDR3 is 18 amino acids. Trimming stripped 4 bases from V and 0 bases from J, with 19 bases between. The CDR3 spells CASSSDSLRPLAKNIQYF. Here the CDR3 DNA reads TGTGCCAGCAGCTCGGACAGCCTCCGTCCCTTAGCCAAAAACATTCAGTACTTC.

This clonotype came up many times. The rearrangement joins TRBV15 to TRBJ2-2; perhaps TRBD1 as D (5 bases). In germline, CDR1 is LNHNV, CDR2 YYDKDF (reference sequence). V lost 6 bases and J lost 1, with 9 bases in between. The CDR3 length is 14 residues. The CDR3 DNA is TGTGCCACCAGTGGTACAGGGAACACCGGGGAGCTGTTTTTT. It yields the protein CATSGTGNTGELFF.

The chain's CDR3 is CSASSGGLETQYF. CDR3 in DNA: TGCAGTGCTAGTAGCGGGGGGTTAGAGACCCAGTACTTC. V gene TRBV20-1 combines with J gene TRBJ2-5; 10 bases line up with TRBD2. Trimming removed 3 bases from V and 4 bases from J; junction bases left unmatched: 2. The CDR3 is 13 residues long. Germline lookup yields CDR1 DFQATT and CDR2 SNEGSKA (reference sequence).

This clonotype has a handful of counts. V gene TRBV5-6 combines with J gene TRBJ2-3, with D possibly TRBD2 on 5 matching bases. CDR1 and CDR2 from the germline V gene are SGHDT and YYEEEE. This CDR3 has 16 amino acids. The V gene lost 1 base and the J gene lost 4 bases, with 16 bases spanning the gap. The CDR3 nucleotides read TGTGCCAGCAGCTTGTCCGGGGATTACCGTCCAGATACGCAGTATTTT. Protein: CASSLSGDYRPDTQYF.

There are many counts of this clonotype. The chain couples TRBV27 to TRBJ1-1; D is unresolved. Germline CDR1 reads MNHEY; CDR2 reads SMNVEV (reference sequence). This CDR3 has 12 amino acids. CDR3 sequence reads: CATAGLSTEAFF. Written as DNA, the CDR3 is TGTGCTACGGCAGGCCTCAGCACTGAAGCTTTCTTT.